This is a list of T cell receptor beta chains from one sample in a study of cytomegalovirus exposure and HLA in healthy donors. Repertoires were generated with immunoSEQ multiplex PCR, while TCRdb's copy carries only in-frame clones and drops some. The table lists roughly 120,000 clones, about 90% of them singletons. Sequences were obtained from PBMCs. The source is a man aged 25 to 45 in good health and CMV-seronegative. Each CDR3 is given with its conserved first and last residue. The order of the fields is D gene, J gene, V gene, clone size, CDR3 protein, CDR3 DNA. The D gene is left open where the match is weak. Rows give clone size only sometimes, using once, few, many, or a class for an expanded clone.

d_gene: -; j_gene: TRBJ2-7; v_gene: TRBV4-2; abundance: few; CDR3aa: CASSRERGTTYEQYF; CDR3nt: TGTGCCAGCAGCCGTGAACGAGGGACAACGTACGAGCAGTACTTC
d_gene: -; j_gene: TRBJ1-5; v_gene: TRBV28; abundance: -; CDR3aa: CASRSRRDSNQPQHF; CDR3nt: TGTGCCAGCAGATCCCGTCGGGATAGCAATCAGCCCCAGCATTTT
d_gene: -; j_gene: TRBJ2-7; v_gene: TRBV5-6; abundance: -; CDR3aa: CASSLIRSGQSSYEQYF; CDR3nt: TGTGCCAGCAGCTTGATTCGGTCCGGACAGAGCTCTTACGAGCAGTACTTC
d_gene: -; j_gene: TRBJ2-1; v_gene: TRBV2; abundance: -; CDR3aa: CASKVRRFEQFF; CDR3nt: TGTGCCAGCAAGGTGAGGCGTTTTGAGCAGTTCTTC
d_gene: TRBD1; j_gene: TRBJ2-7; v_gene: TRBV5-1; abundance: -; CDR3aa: CASSLAGGSPTYEQYF; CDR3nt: TGCGCCAGCAGCTTGGCAGGGGGTTCCCCCACCTACGAGCAGTACTTC
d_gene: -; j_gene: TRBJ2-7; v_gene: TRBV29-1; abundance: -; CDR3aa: CSVAPGPGDEQYF; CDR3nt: TGCAGCGTTGCACCCGGCCCTGGAGACGAGCAGTACTTC
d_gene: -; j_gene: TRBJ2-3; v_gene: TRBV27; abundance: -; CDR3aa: CASSFGPLSTDTQYF; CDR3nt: TGTGCCAGCAGTTTTGGGCCTCTCAGCACAGATACGCAGTATTTT
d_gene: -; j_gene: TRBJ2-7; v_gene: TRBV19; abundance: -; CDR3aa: CASRPGHGYEQYF; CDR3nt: TGTGCCAGTAGGCCGGGACATGGGTACGAGCAGTACTTC
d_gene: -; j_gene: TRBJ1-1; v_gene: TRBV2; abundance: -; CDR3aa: CASRGATEAFF; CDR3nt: TGTGCCAGCAGGGGAGCTACTGAAGCTTTCTTT
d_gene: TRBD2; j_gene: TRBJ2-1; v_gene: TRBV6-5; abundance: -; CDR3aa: CASLKRGGHNEQFF; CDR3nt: TGTGCCAGCTTAAAGCGGGGGGGCCACAATGAGCAGTTCTTC
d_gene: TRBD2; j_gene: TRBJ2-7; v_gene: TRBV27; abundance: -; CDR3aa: CATMGGSRQYF; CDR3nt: TGTGCCACTATGGGGGGGTCCAGGCAGTACTTC
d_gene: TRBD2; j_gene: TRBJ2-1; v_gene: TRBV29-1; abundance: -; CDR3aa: CSVEEGLAGIYNEQFF; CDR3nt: TGCAGCGTTGAAGAAGGACTAGCGGGGATCTACAATGAGCAGTTCTTC
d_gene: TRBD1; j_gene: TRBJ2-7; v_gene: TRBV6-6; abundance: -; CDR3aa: CASSRPDRGLYEQYF; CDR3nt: TGTGCCAGCAGCCGCCCGGACAGGGGGCTCTACGAGCAGTACTTC
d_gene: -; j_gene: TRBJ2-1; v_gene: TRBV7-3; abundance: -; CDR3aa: CASSRSRNRANEQFF; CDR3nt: TGTGCCAGCAGCCGAAGTCGGAACAGGGCCAATGAGCAGTTCTTC
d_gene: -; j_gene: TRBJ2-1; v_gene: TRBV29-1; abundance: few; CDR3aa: CSVDREWSSYNEQFF; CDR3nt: TGCAGCGTTGATCGAGAGTGGAGCTCCTACAATGAGCAGTTCTTC
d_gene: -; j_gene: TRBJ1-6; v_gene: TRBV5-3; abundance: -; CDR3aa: CARSASEGEINSPLHF; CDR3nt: TGTGCCAGAAGCGCCTCCGAAGGGGAAATTAATTCACCCCTCCACTTT
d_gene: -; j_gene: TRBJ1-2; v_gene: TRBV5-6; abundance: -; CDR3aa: CASSHDRTPAYGYTF; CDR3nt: TGTGCCAGCAGCCACGACAGAACACCCGCATATGGCTACACCTTC
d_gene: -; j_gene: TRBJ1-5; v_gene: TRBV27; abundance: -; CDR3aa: CASSPVFNQPQHF; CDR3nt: TGTGCCAGCAGTCCCGTGTTCAATCAGCCCCAGCATTTT
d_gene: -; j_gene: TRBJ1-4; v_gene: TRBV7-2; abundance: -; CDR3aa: CASSRGGAGGREKLFF; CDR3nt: TGTGCCAGCAGCCGAGGGGGGGCAGGAGGCAGGGAAAAACTGTTTTTT
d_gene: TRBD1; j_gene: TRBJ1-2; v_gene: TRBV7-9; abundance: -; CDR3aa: CASSLGQGVRYGYTF; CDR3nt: TGTGCCAGCAGCTTGGGACAGGGGGTTAGGTATGGCTACACCTTC
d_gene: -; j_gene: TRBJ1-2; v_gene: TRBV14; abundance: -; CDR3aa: CASSLPGAEVDGYTF; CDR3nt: TGTGCCAGCAGCTTACCAGGGGCTGAGGTGGATGGCTACACCTTC
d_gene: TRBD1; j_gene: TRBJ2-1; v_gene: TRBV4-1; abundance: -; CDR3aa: CASSPNRGRMVYNEQFF; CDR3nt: TGCGCCAGCAGCCCGAACAGGGGGCGGATGGTCTACAATGAGCAGTTCTTC
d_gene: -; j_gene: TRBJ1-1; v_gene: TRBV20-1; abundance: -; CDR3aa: CSARGPTEAFF; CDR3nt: TGCAGTGCTAGAGGGCCCACTGAAGCTTTCTTT
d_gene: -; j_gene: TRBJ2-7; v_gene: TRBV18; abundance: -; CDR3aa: CASSLRDTLYEQYF; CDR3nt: TGTGCCAGCTCACTCCGGGACACACTCTACGAGCAGTACTTC
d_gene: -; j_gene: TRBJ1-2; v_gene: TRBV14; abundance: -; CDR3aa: CASSPRPENLPNYGYTF; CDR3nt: TGTGCCAGCAGCCCGCGGCCAGAGAATTTACCTAACTATGGCTACACCTTC
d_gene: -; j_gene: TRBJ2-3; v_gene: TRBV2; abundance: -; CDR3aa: CASSERRRADTQYF; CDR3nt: TGTGCCAGCAGTGAGCGGCGTCGCGCAGATACGCAGTATTTT
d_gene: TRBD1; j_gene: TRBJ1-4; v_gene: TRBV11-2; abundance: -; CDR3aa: CASSYRGQGANEKLFF; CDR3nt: TGTGCCAGCAGCTACAGGGGCCAAGGGGCTAATGAAAAACTGTTTTTT
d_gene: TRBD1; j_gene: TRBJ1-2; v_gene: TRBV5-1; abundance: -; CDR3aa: CASSLLPYTTGKVVNYGYTF; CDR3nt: TGCGCCAGCAGCTTGCTACCCTATACGACAGGGAAGGTCGTTAACTATGGCTACACCTTC
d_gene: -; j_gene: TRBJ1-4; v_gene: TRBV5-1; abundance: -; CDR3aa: CASTTTGLENEKLFF; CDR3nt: TGCGCCAGCACTACCACAGGTCTAGAAAATGAAAAACTGTTTTTT
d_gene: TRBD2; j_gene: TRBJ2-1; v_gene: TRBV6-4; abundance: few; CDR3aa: CASSDKGGGDVNEQFF; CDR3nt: TGTGCCAGCAGTGACAAAGGCGGGGGGGACGTTAATGAGCAGTTCTTC
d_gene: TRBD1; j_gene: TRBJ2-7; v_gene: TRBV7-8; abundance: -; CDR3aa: CASSIRTGLSYEQYF; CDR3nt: TGTGCCAGCAGCATTAGGACAGGGCTCTCCTACGAGCAGTACTTC
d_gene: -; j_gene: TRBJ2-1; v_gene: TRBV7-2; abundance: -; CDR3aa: CASSPQGVPYNEQFF; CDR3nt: TGTGCCAGCAGCCCACAAGGGGTACCCTACAATGAGCAGTTCTTC
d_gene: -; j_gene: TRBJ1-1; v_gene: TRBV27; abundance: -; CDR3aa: CASSWDSRGWNTEAFF; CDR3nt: TGTGCCAGCAGTTGGGACTCCCGGGGGTGGAACACTGAAGCTTTCTTT
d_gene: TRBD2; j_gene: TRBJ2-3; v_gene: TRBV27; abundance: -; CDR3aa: CASSFLGTSEFTDTQYF; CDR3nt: TGTGCCAGCAGTTTCTTGGGGACTAGCGAGTTCACAGATACGCAGTATTTT
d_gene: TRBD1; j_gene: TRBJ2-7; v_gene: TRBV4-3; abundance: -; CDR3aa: CASSQSWTGGLNEQYF; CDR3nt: TGCGCCAGCAGCCAATCATGGACAGGGGGCCTAAACGAGCAGTACTTC
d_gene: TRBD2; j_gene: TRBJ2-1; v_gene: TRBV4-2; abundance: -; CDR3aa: CASSPAGSGYNEQFF; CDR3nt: TGTGCCAGCAGCCCAGCGGGGTCCGGCTACAATGAGCAGTTCTTC
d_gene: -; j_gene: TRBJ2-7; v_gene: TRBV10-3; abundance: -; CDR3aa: CAISESFPEQYF; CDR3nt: TGTGCCATCAGTGAGTCCTTCCCCGAGCAGTACTTC
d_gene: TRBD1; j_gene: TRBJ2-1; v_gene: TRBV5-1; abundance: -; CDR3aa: CASSYGRTGSYNEQFF; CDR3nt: TGCGCCAGCTCCTACGGTCGGACAGGCTCCTACAATGAGCAGTTCTTC
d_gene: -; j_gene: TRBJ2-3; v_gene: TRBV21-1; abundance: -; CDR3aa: CASSYKFLAGGRASTDTQYF; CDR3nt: TGTGCCAGCAGCTATAAGTTTCTAGCGGGGGGACGTGCTAGCACAGATACGCAGTATTTT
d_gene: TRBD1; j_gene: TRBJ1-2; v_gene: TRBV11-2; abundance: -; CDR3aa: CASSLAGTGGNYGYTF; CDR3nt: TGTGCCAGCAGCTTAGCGGGGACAGGGGGGAACTATGGCTACACCTTC
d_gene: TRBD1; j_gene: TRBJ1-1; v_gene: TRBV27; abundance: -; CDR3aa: CASRLDRDNTEAFF; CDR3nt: TGTGCCAGCAGACTGGACAGGGATAACACTGAAGCTTTCTTT
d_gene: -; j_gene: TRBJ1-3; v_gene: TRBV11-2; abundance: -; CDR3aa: CASSSTPPLGGNTIYF; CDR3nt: TGTGCCAGCAGCTCCACCCCGCCCCTAGGAGGAAACACCATATATTTT
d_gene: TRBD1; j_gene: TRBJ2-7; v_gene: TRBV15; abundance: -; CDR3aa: CATSRDPPLTGVPYEQYF; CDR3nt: TGTGCCACCAGCAGAGATCCCCCCTTGACAGGGGTCCCCTACGAGCAGTACTTC
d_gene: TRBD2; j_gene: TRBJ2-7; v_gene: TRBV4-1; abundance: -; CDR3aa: CASSHAGGDYEQYF; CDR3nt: TGCGCCAGCAGCCATGCGGGAGGTGACTACGAGCAGTACTTC
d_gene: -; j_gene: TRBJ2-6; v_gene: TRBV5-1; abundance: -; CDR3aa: CASSLQATFGANVLTF; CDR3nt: TGCGCCAGCAGTTTACAGGCGACATTTGGGGCCAACGTCCTGACTTTC
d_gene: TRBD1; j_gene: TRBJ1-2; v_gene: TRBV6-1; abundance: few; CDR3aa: CASSRQGSYGYTF; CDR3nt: TGTGCCAGCAGTCGACAGGGAAGCTATGGCTACACCTTC
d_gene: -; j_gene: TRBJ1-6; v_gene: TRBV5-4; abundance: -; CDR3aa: CASSPGIGEYSPLHF; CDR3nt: TGTGCCAGCAGCCCGGGGATAGGAGAGTATTCACCCCTCCACTTT
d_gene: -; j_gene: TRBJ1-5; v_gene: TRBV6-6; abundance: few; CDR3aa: CASSLAGPNQPQHF; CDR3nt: TGTGCCAGCAGTCTCGCGGGACCCAATCAGCCCCAGCATTTT
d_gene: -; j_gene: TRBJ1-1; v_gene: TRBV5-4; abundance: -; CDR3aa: CASSSQGKNTEAFF; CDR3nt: TGTGCCAGCAGCTCCCAGGGCAAGAACACTGAAGCTTTCTTT
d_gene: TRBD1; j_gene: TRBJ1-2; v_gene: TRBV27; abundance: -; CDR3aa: CASSSGQGRGYTF; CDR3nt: TGTGCCAGCAGTTCCGGACAGGGTCGCGGCTACACCTTC
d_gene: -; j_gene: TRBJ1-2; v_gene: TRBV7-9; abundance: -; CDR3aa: CASSLLYRDNYGYTF; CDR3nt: TGTGCCAGCAGCTTGCTTTACAGGGACAACTATGGCTACACCTTC
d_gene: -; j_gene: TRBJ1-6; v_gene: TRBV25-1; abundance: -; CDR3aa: CASSVDKGSPLHF; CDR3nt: TGTGCCAGCAGTGTGGACAAGGGTTCACCCCTCCACTTT
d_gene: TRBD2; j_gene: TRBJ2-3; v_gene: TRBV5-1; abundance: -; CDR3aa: CASSLSGGSDTQYF; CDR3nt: TGCGCCAGCAGCTTGAGCGGGGGTTCAGATACGCAGTATTTT
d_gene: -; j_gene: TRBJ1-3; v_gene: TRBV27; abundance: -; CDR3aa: CASRPLRGGNTIYF; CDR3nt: TGTGCCAGCAGACCCCTACGGGGGGGCAACACCATATATTTT
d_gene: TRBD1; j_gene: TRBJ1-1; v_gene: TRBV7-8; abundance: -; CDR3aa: CASSPQGATEAFF; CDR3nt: TGTGCCAGCAGCCCGCAGGGGGCCACTGAAGCTTTCTTT
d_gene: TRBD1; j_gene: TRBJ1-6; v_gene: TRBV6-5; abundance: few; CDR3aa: CASRGDRSYNSPLHF; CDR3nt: TGTGCCAGCAGGGGGGACAGATCCTATAATTCACCCCTCCACTTT